This is a list of T cell receptor beta chains from one sample in a study of T cells after yellow fever vaccination. TCRdb re-called the 5' RACE reads with MiXCR, one entry per CDR3 protein. The table includes roughly 500,000 distinct CDR3 sequences, under 25% detected once. The sequencing used PBMCs, collected 15 days after the yellow fever booster vaccination. These receptors all come from a man aged 30 to 39 who received the YFV17D yellow fever vaccine. The CDR3 runs from the conserved cysteine through the conserved F or W. The D gene is left open where the match is weak. Size is stated for part of the rows, as once, few or many counts, or as a class when the clone is expanded.

V gene: TRBV7-2
D gene: -
J gene: TRBJ1-1
clone size: -
CDR3 protein: CASSLYIMNTEAFF
CDR3 DNA: TGTGCCAGCAGCTTATACATAATGAACACTGAAGCTTTCTTT

V gene: TRBV20-1
D gene: -
J gene: TRBJ1-5
clone size: few
CDR3 protein: CSALGEANQPQHF
CDR3 DNA: TGCAGTGCTCTGGGGGAGGCCAATCAGCCCCAGCATTTT

V gene: TRBV5-1
D gene: -
J gene: TRBJ2-7
clone size: few
CDR3 protein: CASSLRTNSYEQYF
CDR3 DNA: TGCGCCAGCAGCCTCCGGACAAACTCCTACGAGCAGTACTTC

V gene: TRBV4-2
D gene: TRBD2
J gene: TRBJ2-2
clone size: few
CDR3 protein: CASSQTTSGRAGTGELFF
CDR3 DNA: TGTGCCAGCAGCCAAACGACTAGCGGGAGGGCCGGGACCGGGGAGCTGTTTTTT

V gene: TRBV19
D gene: -
J gene: TRBJ2-5
clone size: few
CDR3 protein: CASNLYPGETQYF
CDR3 DNA: TGTGCCAGTAACCTATACCCCGGAGAGACCCAGTACTTC

V gene: TRBV20-1
D gene: -
J gene: TRBJ2-1
clone size: -
CDR3 protein: CSARGVIRSYNEQFF
CDR3 DNA: TGCAGTGCTAGGGGAGTTATCCGCTCCTACAATGAGCAGTTCTTC

V gene: TRBV10-3
D gene: -
J gene: TRBJ2-3
clone size: -
CDR3 protein: CATQDRDASTDTQYF
CDR3 DNA: TGTGCCACCCAGGACCGGGACGCTAGCACAGATACGCAGTATTTT

V gene: TRBV12-3/TRBV12-4
D gene: -
J gene: TRBJ1-1
clone size: few
CDR3 protein: CASSLRDTFTEAFF
CDR3 DNA: TGTGCCAGCAGTTTAAGGGACACATTCACTGAAGCTTTCTTT

V gene: TRBV4-2
D gene: -
J gene: TRBJ2-1
clone size: -
CDR3 protein: CASSQDESQKFF
CDR3 DNA: TGTGCCAGCAGCCAAGATGAATCTCAGAAGTTCTTC

V gene: TRBV24-1
D gene: -
J gene: TRBJ2-7
clone size: -
CDR3 protein: CATSDSGTETYEQYF
CDR3 DNA: TGTGCCACCAGTGACTCCGGGACGGAGACCTACGAGCAGTACTTC

V gene: TRBV23-1
D gene: -
J gene: TRBJ2-1
clone size: few
CDR3 protein: CASSQSPSDEQFF
CDR3 DNA: TGCGCCAGCAGTCAATCCCCTTCGGATGAGCAGTTCTTC

V gene: TRBV29-1
D gene: -
J gene: TRBJ2-3
clone size: few
CDR3 protein: CSVGEARDTQYF
CDR3 DNA: TGCAGCGTAGGAGAGGCTCGGGATACGCAGTATTTT

V gene: TRBV6-5
D gene: -
J gene: TRBJ2-5
clone size: -
CDR3 protein: CASSYSRTEKTQYF
CDR3 DNA: TGTGCCAGCAGTTACTCGAGGACGGAAAAGACCCAGTACTTC

V gene: TRBV20-1
D gene: -
J gene: TRBJ2-3
clone size: few
CDR3 protein: CSAAQIDTDTQYF
CDR3 DNA: TGCAGTGCCGCTCAAATTGACACAGATACGCAGTATTTT

V gene: TRBV20-1
D gene: TRBD2
J gene: TRBJ2-1
clone size: few
CDR3 protein: CSARKFPGLAYSNEQFF
CDR3 DNA: TGCAGTGCTAGAAAATTCCCGGGACTAGCGTATTCCAATGAGCAGTTCTTC

V gene: TRBV7-9
D gene: -
J gene: TRBJ1-2
clone size: -
CDR3 protein: CASSREGYGYTF
CDR3 DNA: TGTGCCAGCAGTAGGGAAGGATATGGCTACACCTTC

V gene: TRBV20-1
D gene: TRBD1
J gene: TRBJ1-1
clone size: few
CDR3 protein: CSAFRRAGGEMNTEAFF
CDR3 DNA: TGCAGTGCTTTCCGGCGGGCAGGGGGCGAGATGAACACTGAAGCTTTCTTT

V gene: TRBV7-2
D gene: -
J gene: TRBJ2-3
clone size: -
CDR3 protein: CASSLESGDTQYF
CDR3 DNA: TGTGCCAGCAGCTTAGAATCTGGAGATACGCAGTATTTT

V gene: TRBV12-3/TRBV12-4
D gene: -
J gene: TRBJ2-7
clone size: many
CDR3 protein: CASSFLVGSYEQYF
CDR3 DNA: TGTGCCAGCAGTTTTCTCGTGGGTTCCTACGAGCAGTACTTC

V gene: TRBV10-3
D gene: -
J gene: TRBJ2-7
clone size: -
CDR3 protein: CAISENPRSEQYF
CDR3 DNA: TGTGCCATCAGTGAAAACCCCCGGAGCGAGCAGTACTTC

V gene: TRBV12-3/TRBV12-4
D gene: -
J gene: TRBJ2-1
clone size: few
CDR3 protein: CASSLWGARTLNEQFF
CDR3 DNA: TGTGCCAGCAGTTTATGGGGGGCAAGAACGCTCAATGAGCAGTTCTTC

V gene: TRBV2
D gene: -
J gene: TRBJ2-1
clone size: few
CDR3 protein: CASSHPGGDDEQFF
CDR3 DNA: TGTGCCAGCAGTCACCCCGGGGGTGACGATGAGCAGTTCTTC

V gene: TRBV5-1
D gene: -
J gene: TRBJ2-1
clone size: few
CDR3 protein: CASSLAIGGDYNEQFF
CDR3 DNA: TGCGCCAGCAGCTTGGCCATTGGGGGCGATTACAATGAGCAGTTCTTC

V gene: TRBV10-3
D gene: TRBD1
J gene: TRBJ2-2
clone size: -
CDR3 protein: CAISEGQGIRSGELFF
CDR3 DNA: TGTGCCATCAGTGAAGGACAGGGGATCAGATCCGGGGAGCTGTTTTTT

V gene: TRBV10-3
D gene: TRBD2
J gene: TRBJ2-2
clone size: few
CDR3 protein: CAISPTSGSPNTGELFF
CDR3 DNA: TGTGCCATCAGTCCCACTAGCGGGAGTCCTAACACCGGGGAGCTGTTTTTT

V gene: TRBV7-9
D gene: -
J gene: TRBJ2-6
clone size: -
CDR3 protein: CASRGVELRSGANVLTF
CDR3 DNA: TGTGCCAGCAGGGGGGTCGAGCTACGCTCTGGGGCCAACGTCCTGACTTTC

V gene: TRBV4-3
D gene: -
J gene: TRBJ2-1
clone size: -
CDR3 protein: CASSQDPGSYNEQFF
CDR3 DNA: TGCGCCAGCAGCCAAGATCCGGGGTCCTACAATGAGCAGTTCTTC

V gene: TRBV7-2
D gene: -
J gene: TRBJ2-3
clone size: -
CDR3 protein: CASSLSWIRDTQYF
CDR3 DNA: TGTGCCAGCAGCTTATCCTGGATTCGGGATACGCAGTATTTT

V gene: TRBV20-1
D gene: -
J gene: TRBJ1-4
clone size: -
CDR3 protein: CSARSSPNEKLFF
CDR3 DNA: TGCAGTGCTAGGTCCAGTCCAAATGAAAAACTGTTTTTT

V gene: TRBV12-3/TRBV12-4
D gene: TRBD1
J gene: TRBJ1-6
clone size: few
CDR3 protein: CASSLRGTGSNSPLHF
CDR3 DNA: TGTGCCAGCAGTTTAAGGGGGACAGGGTCGAATTCACCCCTCCACTTT

V gene: TRBV27
D gene: TRBD1
J gene: TRBJ1-6
clone size: -
CDR3 protein: CASRTGGTVNSPLHF
CDR3 DNA: TGTGCCAGCAGGACAGGCGGGACAGTTAATTCACCCCTCCACTTT

V gene: TRBV18
D gene: -
J gene: TRBJ2-2
clone size: -
CDR3 protein: CASSPATVMNTGELFF
CDR3 DNA: TGTGCCAGCTCACCGGCGACAGTTATGAACACCGGGGAGCTGTTTTTT

V gene: TRBV7-2
D gene: TRBD1
J gene: TRBJ2-7
clone size: -
CDR3 protein: CASSAWTGEGNEQYF
CDR3 DNA: TGTGCCAGCAGCGCCTGGACAGGGGAAGGGAACGAGCAGTACTTC

V gene: TRBV9
D gene: TRBD2
J gene: TRBJ2-1
clone size: -
CDR3 protein: CASSPADQRDYNEQFF
CDR3 DNA: TGTGCCAGCAGCCCCGCCGACCAGCGGGACTACAATGAGCAGTTCTTC

V gene: TRBV7-2
D gene: -
J gene: TRBJ2-5
clone size: -
CDR3 protein: CASSPPVETQYF
CDR3 DNA: TGTGCCAGCAGTCCACCGGTAGAGACCCAGTACTTC

V gene: TRBV4-3
D gene: TRBD1
J gene: TRBJ1-6
clone size: -
CDR3 protein: CASRSDREVSPLHF
CDR3 DNA: TGCGCCAGCAGGTCGGACAGGGAAGTATCACCCCTCCACTTT

V gene: TRBV7-3
D gene: -
J gene: TRBJ2-3
clone size: -
CDR3 protein: CASSLYRLQAVRSTDTQYF
CDR3 DNA: TGTGCCAGCAGCTTATATCGGCTGCAAGCGGTCAGAAGCACAGATACGCAGTATTTT

V gene: TRBV5-8
D gene: -
J gene: TRBJ1-1
clone size: -
CDR3 protein: CASSLLDRSKVNAEAFF
CDR3 DNA: TGTGCCAGCAGCTTACTCGACAGGTCAAAAGTCAACGCTGAAGCTTTCTTT

V gene: TRBV7-2
D gene: TRBD1
J gene: TRBJ1-5
clone size: few
CDR3 protein: CASSQSGGEQPQHF
CDR3 DNA: TGTGCCAGCAGCCAATCAGGGGGCGAGCAGCCCCAGCATTTT

V gene: TRBV20-1
D gene: TRBD2
J gene: TRBJ2-7
clone size: many
CDR3 protein: CSARNSGRTSYEQYF
CDR3 DNA: TGCAGTGCTAGAAATAGCGGGAGGACTTCCTACGAGCAGTACTTC

V gene: TRBV30
D gene: -
J gene: TRBJ1-4
clone size: -
CDR3 protein: CAWRKEGKEKLFF
CDR3 DNA: TGTGCCTGGAGAAAGGAGGGGAAAGAAAAACTGTTTTTT

V gene: TRBV12-3/TRBV12-4
D gene: -
J gene: TRBJ2-1
clone size: -
CDR3 protein: CASRQRLENEQFF
CDR3 DNA: TGTGCCAGCAGGCAACGCCTAGAAAATGAGCAGTTCTTC

V gene: TRBV21-1
D gene: -
J gene: TRBJ2-6
clone size: -
CDR3 protein: CASFVPRTSGANVLTF
CDR3 DNA: TGTGCCTCCTTCGTCCCCCGAACCTCTGGGGCCAACGTCCTGACTTTC

V gene: TRBV30
D gene: -
J gene: TRBJ2-1
clone size: few
CDR3 protein: CAWSEGSYNEQFF
CDR3 DNA: TGTGCCTGGAGTGAGGGCTCCTACAATGAGCAGTTCTTC

V gene: TRBV12-3/TRBV12-4
D gene: -
J gene: TRBJ2-3
clone size: few
CDR3 protein: CASSPTWGARSDTQYF
CDR3 DNA: TGTGCCAGCAGTCCTACTTGGGGGGCCCGGTCAGATACGCAGTATTTT

V gene: TRBV4-2
D gene: -
J gene: TRBJ2-7
clone size: few
CDR3 protein: CASSQQGYEQYF
CDR3 DNA: TGTGCCAGCAGCCAACAGGGTTACGAGCAGTACTTC

V gene: TRBV2
D gene: TRBD1
J gene: TRBJ2-3
clone size: -
CDR3 protein: CASSRDSYTDTQYF
CDR3 DNA: TGTGCCAGCAGTAGGGACAGCTACACAGATACGCAGTATTTT

V gene: TRBV20-1
D gene: -
J gene: TRBJ2-1
clone size: -
CDR3 protein: CSATVWSPHSYNEQFF
CDR3 DNA: TGCAGTGCTACCGTGTGGTCACCCCACTCCTACAATGAGCAGTTCTTC

V gene: TRBV5-1
D gene: TRBD2
J gene: TRBJ2-1
clone size: -
CDR3 protein: CASSSGLAFPNEQFF
CDR3 DNA: TGCGCCAGCAGCTCCGGACTAGCGTTCCCCAATGAGCAGTTCTTC

V gene: TRBV27
D gene: -
J gene: TRBJ2-1
clone size: -
CDR3 protein: CASSLEIGGYNEQFF
CDR3 DNA: TGTGCCAGCAGTTTAGAAATAGGGGGCTACAATGAGCAGTTCTTC

V gene: TRBV29-1
D gene: -
J gene: TRBJ2-7
clone size: -
CDR3 protein: CSVEAGSSYEQYF
CDR3 DNA: TGCAGCGTTGAGGCGGGGAGCTCCTACGAGCAGTACTTC

V gene: TRBV28
D gene: TRBD2
J gene: TRBJ2-7
clone size: -
CDR3 protein: CASRHTGGRLAGGNYEQYF
CDR3 DNA: TGTGCCAGCAGGCACACAGGGGGGAGACTAGCGGGAGGGAACTACGAGCAGTACTTC